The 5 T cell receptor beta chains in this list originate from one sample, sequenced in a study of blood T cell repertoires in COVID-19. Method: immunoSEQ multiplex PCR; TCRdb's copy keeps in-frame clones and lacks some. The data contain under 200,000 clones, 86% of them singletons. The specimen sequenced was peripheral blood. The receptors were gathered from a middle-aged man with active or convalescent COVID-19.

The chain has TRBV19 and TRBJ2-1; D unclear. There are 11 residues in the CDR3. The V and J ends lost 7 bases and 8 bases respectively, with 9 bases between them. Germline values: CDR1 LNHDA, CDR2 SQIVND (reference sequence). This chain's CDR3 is CASTTSDEQFF. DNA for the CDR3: TGTGCCAGTACAACATCCGATGAGCAGTTCTTC.

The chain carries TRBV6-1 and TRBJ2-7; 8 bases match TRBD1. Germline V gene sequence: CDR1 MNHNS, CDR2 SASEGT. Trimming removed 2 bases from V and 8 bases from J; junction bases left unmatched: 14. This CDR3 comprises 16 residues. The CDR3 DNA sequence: TGTGCCAGCAGTGAATTTGGACAGGGTGGTTTCGGGAAGCAGTACTTC. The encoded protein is CASSEFGQGGFGKQYF.

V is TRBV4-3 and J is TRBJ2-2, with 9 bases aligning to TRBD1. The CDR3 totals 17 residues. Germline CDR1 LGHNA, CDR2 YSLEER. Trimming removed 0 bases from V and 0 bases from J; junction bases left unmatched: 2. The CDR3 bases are TGCGCCAGCAGCCAAGAAACAGGGGGCCCGAACACCGGGGAGCTGTTTTTT. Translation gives CASSQETGGPNTGELFF.

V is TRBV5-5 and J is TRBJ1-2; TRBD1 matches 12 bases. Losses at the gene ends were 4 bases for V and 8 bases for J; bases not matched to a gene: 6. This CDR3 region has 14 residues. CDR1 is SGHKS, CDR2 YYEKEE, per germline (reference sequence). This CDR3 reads CASSPLGTGGGYTF. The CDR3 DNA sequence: TGTGCCAGCAGCCCCCTCGGGACAGGGGGCGGCTACACCTTC.

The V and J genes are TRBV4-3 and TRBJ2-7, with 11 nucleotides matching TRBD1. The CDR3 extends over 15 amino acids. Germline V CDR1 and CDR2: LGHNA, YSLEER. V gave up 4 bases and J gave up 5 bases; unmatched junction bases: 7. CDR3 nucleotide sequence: TGCGCCAGCAGCCGGACCGGACAGGGGGCCCACGAGCAGTACTTC. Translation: CASSRTGQGAHEQYF.